The text below deals with one T cell receptor (beta chain). The entry originates in a study of shared T cell receptors in the human thymus. TCRdb keeps only in-frame clones here, not all; method: immunoSEQ multiplex PCR. The sample shows hundreds of thousands of clones, approximately 87% of them seen only once. The CDR3 extends over 14 amino acids. The germline gives CDR1 SGHAT, CDR2 FQNNGV. V lost 11 bases and J lost 6, with 21 bases in between. These data are also associated with another study on human thymus T cells. From that paper: Donors were healthy Finnish babies undergoing corrective operations for congenital heart defects. In corrective heart surgery, resections were taken, and these provided the thymus tissue. Repertoires from thymus and blood appeared to show biased V and J gene usage. A high degree of thymic repertoire overlap among unrelated individuals was reported in related research.

This TCR came from a boy under three years old with a congenital heart defect. The source material was thymocytes. This sequence joins TRBV11-2 and TRBJ2-3; tentative D call: TRBD2 (8 bases). CDR3 sequence: CALGQLGGRDTQYF. The CDR3, as DNA: TGTGCCTTGGGACAGTTAGGCGGGAGGGATACGCAGTATTTT.